This T cell receptor (beta chain) was obtained from a study of cytomegalovirus exposure and HLA in healthy donors. Notes on the study in general: Most TCRs appeared rarely, but some public TCRs recurred in many donors. More than 150 TCR beta chains were listed as cytomegalovirus-associated.

Profiled with immunoSEQ multiplex PCR; TCRdb holds only in-frame clones, not every one. The top ten hold 10% of the sample, which has about 160,000 clones, 84% seen once. Regarding this clone: Its antigen is still unknown.

The germline V gene has CDR1 SGHDN and CDR2 FVKESK. There are 17 residues in the CDR3. The V segment lost 3 bases and the J segment 7 bases; nucleotides outside the gene matches: 8. The sequenced sample was PBMCs. The V gene is TRBV14, the J gene TRBJ2-3, with 15 bases matching TRBD2. This clonotype was obtained from a young man in good health and CMV-seropositive. CDR3 sequence (DNA): TGTGCCAGCAGCCACGGTGGGACTAGCGGGGGGCGTAATACGCAGTATTTT. Its protein product is CASSHGGTSGGRNTQYF.